The 10 T cell receptor beta chains below all came from one sample that was sequenced in a study of siplizumab effects on memory and regulatory T cells. Assay used: immunoSEQ multiplex PCR; TCRdb lists only in-frame clones, some missing. The table lists over 100,000 clones, just over 90% of them singletons. Specimen: non-Treg CD4+ T cells sorted from blood. Source of these receptors: a human donor in good health.

Only one count was recorded for this clone. This sequence joins TRBV2 and TRBJ1-4; 7 bases fit TRBD1. In germline, CDR1 is SNHLY, CDR2 FYNNEI. CDR3 length equals 19 residues. With 4 bases clipped from V and 0 bases from J, the junction kept 14 bases outside the gene matches. This chain's CDR3 is CASSAPRTGRYATNEKLFF. The CDR3 nucleotides read TGTGCCAGCAGTGCCCCACGGACAGGCCGATATGCAACTAATGAAAAACTGTTTTTT.

The CDR3 here is CASSYNEGGTEAFF. Here the CDR3 DNA reads TGTGCCAGCAGTTACAATGAGGGCGGCACTGAAGCTTTCTTT. The chain recombines TRBV6-5 with TRBJ1-1; D is uncertain. This CDR3 comprises 14 residues. Per germline, CDR1 MNHEY and CDR2 SVGAGI. Trimming took 2 bases from V and 4 from J, leaving 11 bases between them.

This clone has a handful of counts. The chain links TRBV30 to TRBJ1-1; no clear D. Germline V gives CDR1 GTSNPN, CDR2 SVGIG (reference sequence). The CDR3 runs to 15 residues. V was trimmed by 0 bases and J by 4 bases, leaving 15 bases between them. The CDR3: CAWSVRRELGTEAFF. For the CDR3, the DNA is TGTGCCTGGAGTGTGCGGCGGGAGTTGGGCACTGAAGCTTTCTTT.

The gene calls are TRBV11-2 and TRBJ1-2; D is uncertain. Trimming cost V 5 bases and J 5 bases, with 15 bases left between them. Germline V lookup: CDR1 SGHAT, CDR2 FQNNGV. CDR3 length: 14 amino acids. The CDR3 sequence is CASSLGPQGYGYTF. The CDR3 DNA sequence: TGTGCCAGCAGCCTAGGGCCCCAAGGATATGGCTACACCTTC. The variable domain in full, completed from reference TRBV11-2 and TRBJ1-2, reads EAGVAQSPRYKIIEKRQSVAFWCNPISGHATLYWYQQILGQGPKLLIQFQNNGVVDDSQLPKDRFSAERLKGVDSTLKIQPAKLEDSAVYLCASSLGPQGYGYTFGSGTRLTVV.

This clone was seen just once. The chain carries TRBV19 and TRBJ1-1; no clear D. Germline assignment: CDR1 LNHDA and CDR2 SQIVND (reference sequence). V lost 1 base and J lost 8, with 11 bases in between. The CDR3 has 13 residues. CDR3 loop: CASSIGIQREAFF. In DNA form, the CDR3 reads TGTGCCAGTAGTATAGGAATTCAGAGAGAAGCTTTCTTT.

The chain is built from TRBV11-1 and TRBJ1-5; D not certain. Per germline, CDR1 SGHAT and CDR2 FQDESV (reference sequence). CDR3 length equals 16 residues. The V and J ends lost 1 base and 1 base respectively, with 11 bases between them. The CDR3 region has the DNA TGTGCCAGCAGCTTAGACGGTCCGGGGAGCAATCAGCCCCAGCATTTT. Encoded protein: CASSLDGPGSNQPQHF.

V gene TRBV18 combines with J gene TRBJ2-1, with D possibly being TRBD1 (5 bases). The germline V and J ends were trimmed by 3 bases and 7 bases, with 19 bases remaining between them. CDR3 length: 16 residues. CDR1 is KGHSH and CDR2 is LQKENI in the germline V gene. CDR3 residues: CASSPFGAQVANEQFF. DNA of the CDR3: TGTGCCAGCTCACCCTTTGGGGCCCAAGTAGCTAATGAGCAGTTCTTC.

This rearrangement joins TRBV9 to TRBJ1-2; no clear D. CDR1 and CDR2 from the germline V gene are SGDLS and YYNGEE. Trimming took off 0 bases at V and 4 bases at J, with 7 bases between the two ends. The length of the CDR3 is 13 residues. The DNA of the CDR3 is TGTGCCAGCAGCGTAGCTCCCAGCTATGGCTACACCTTC. Translated, it gives CASSVAPSYGYTF.

The chain joins TRBV7-2 to TRBJ2-7; D is unclear. The germline gives CDR1 SGHTA, CDR2 FQGNSA. This CDR3 spans 14 amino acids. Trimming stripped 1 base from V and 4 bases from J, with 11 bases between. For the CDR3, the DNA is TGTGCCAGCAGCTTAGTTGCCAGTAGATACGAGCAGTACTTC. Amino acids: CASSLVASRYEQYF.

The chain couples TRBV11-2 to TRBJ2-1; 11 bases are a match to TRBD2. The CDR3 loop spans 16 amino acids. Germline CDR1 reads SGHAT; CDR2 reads FQNNGV. V lost 4 bases and J lost 8; bases outside the gene matches: 10. CDR3 nucleotide sequence: TGTGCCAGCAGCTCCTCGACTAGCGGGGATCGATATGAGCAGTTCTTC. Protein product: CASSSSTSGDRYEQFF.